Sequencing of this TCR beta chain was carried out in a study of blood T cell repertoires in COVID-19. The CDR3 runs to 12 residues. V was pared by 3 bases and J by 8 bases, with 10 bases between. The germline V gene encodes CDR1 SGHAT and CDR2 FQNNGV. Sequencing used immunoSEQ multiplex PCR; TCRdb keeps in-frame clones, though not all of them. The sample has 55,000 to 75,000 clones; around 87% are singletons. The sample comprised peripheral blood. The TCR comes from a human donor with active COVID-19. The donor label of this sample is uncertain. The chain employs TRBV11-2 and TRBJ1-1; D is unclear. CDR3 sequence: CASSFFQLEAFF. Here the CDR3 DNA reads TGTGCCAGCAGCTTTTTTCAGTTAGAAGCTTTCTTT.